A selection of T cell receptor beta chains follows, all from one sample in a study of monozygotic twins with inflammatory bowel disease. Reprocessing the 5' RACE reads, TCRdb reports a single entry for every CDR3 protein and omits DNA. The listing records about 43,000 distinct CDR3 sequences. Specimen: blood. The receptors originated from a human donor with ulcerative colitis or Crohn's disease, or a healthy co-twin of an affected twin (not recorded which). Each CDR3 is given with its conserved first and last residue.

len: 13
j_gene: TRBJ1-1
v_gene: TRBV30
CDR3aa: CAWSVFQNTEAFF

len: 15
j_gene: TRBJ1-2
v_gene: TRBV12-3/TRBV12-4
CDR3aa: CASSFRRIPYYGYTF

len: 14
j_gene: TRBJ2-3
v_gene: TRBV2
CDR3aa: CASSEAPSPNTQYF

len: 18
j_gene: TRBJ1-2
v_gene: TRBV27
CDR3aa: CASSPLWAVVHSNYGYTF

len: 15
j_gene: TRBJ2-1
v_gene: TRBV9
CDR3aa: CASSVHAGGPNEQFF

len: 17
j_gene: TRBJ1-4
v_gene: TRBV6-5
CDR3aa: CASSYSKGAPFNEKLFF

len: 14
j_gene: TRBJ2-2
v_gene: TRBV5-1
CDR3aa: CASSLQGEAGELFF

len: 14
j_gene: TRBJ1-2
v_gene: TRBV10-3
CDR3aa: CAISGTGQNYGYTF

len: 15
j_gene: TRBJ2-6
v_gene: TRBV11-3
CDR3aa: CASSLGQLGANVLTF

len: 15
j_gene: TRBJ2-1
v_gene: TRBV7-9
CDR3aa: CASSPRGGPNNEQFF

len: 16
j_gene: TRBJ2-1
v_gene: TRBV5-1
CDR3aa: CASSLENLAAYNEQFF

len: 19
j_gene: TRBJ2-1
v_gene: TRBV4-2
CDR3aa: CASSQVGGSGLAGDNEQFF

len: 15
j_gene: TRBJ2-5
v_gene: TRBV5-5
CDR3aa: CASSLVLGGQETQYF

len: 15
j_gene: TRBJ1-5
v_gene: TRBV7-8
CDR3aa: CASSSAGGRDQPQHF

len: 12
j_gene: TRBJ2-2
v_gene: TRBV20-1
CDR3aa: CSARAGTGELFF

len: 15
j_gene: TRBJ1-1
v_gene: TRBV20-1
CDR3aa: CSARGDRGWYTEAFF

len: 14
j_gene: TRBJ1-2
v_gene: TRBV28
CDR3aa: CASRRQSTIYGYTF

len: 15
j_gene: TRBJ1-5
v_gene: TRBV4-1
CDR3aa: CASSQERGRNQPQHF

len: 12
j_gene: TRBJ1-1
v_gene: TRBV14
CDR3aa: CASSSRGLEAFF

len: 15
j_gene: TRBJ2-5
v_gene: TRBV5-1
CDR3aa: CASSLQPGQGKTQYF

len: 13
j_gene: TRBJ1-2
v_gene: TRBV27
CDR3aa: CASSFNTGWGYTF

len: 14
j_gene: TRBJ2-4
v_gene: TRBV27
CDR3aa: CASSLGTGVNMQYF

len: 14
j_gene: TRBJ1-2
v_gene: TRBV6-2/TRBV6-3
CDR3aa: CASRPSDSPGRYTF

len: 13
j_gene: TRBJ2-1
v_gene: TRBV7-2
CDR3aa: CASSLSGGTQQFF

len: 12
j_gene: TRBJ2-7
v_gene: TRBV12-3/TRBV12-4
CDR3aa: CASSLGKYEQYF

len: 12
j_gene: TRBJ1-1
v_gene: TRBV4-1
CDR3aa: CASSQVTREAFF

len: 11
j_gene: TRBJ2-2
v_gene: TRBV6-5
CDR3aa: CASGLGGELFF

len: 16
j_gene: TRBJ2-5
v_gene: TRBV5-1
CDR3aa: CASSLAGSSYQETQYF

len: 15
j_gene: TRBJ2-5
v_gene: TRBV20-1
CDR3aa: CSASEGARHSETQYF

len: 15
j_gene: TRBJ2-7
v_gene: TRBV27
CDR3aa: CASSYSGGPIYEQYF

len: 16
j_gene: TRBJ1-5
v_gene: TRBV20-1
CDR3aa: CSARDLGARVNQPQHF

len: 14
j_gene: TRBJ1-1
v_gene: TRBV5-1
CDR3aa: CASSFRTGNTEAFF

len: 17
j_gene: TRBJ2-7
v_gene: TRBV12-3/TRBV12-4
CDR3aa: CASTKKRLGTRAYEQYF

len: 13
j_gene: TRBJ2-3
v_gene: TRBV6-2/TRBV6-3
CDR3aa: CATQLGAIDTQYF

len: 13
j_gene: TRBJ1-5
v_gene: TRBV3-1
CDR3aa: CASSPAAGQPQHF

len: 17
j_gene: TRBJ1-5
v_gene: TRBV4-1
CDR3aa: CASSQDGGTGGYQPQHF

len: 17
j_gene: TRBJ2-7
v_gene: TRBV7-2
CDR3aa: CASSLGGFRDRAHEQYF

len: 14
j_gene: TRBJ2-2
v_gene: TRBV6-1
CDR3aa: CASSVQGPGGELFF

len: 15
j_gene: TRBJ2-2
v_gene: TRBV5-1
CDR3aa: CASRAGTGGSGELFF

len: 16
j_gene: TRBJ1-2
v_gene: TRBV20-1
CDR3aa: CSARDLRQPDWNGYTF